Following are 3 T cell receptor beta chains from one sample sequenced in a study of immune evolution from preneoplasia to lung adenocarcinoma. This table comes from immunoSEQ multiplex PCR, and its TCRdb copy is limited to in-frame clones, with some not included. This sample yields fewer than 1,200 clones, of which about 82% are seen a single time; 11% belongs to the top ten. Sequenced sample: FFPE tissue from an adenomatous hyperplasia lung lesion. Regarding subset: atypical adenomatous hyperplasia (AAH), lung preneoplasia. Receptor source: a person aged 60 to 85 with lung adenocarcinoma.

This clone was seen a single time. This chain connects TRBV7-9 to TRBJ2-7, with no clear D. Trimming removed 0 bases from V and 5 bases from J, with 11 bases in between. CDR1 SEHNR and CDR2 FQNEAQ come from the germline V gene (reference sequence). CDR3 length: 14 residues. CDR3 nucleotides: TGTGCCAGCAGCTTAGCAAGCATGGCGGACGAGCAGTACTTC. Encoded protein: CASSLASMADEQYF.

V is TRBV28 and J is TRBJ2-3; D gene unclear. The germline V gene has CDR1 MDHEN and CDR2 SYDVKM. V was trimmed by 3 bases and J by 2 bases, leaving 6 bases between them. This CDR3 region has 13 residues. The CDR3 region has the DNA TGTGCCAGCAGTTTTCCCCACACAGATACGCAGTATTTT. Its translation: CASSFPHTDTQYF.

V is TRBV5-1 and J is TRBJ2-5, with 11 bases aligning to TRBD1. V lost 0 bases, J lost 4 bases, and 5 bases stayed unmatched. The CDR3 is made up of 16 amino acids. Germline values: CDR1 SGHRS, CDR2 YFSETQ. CDR3 bases: TGCGCCAGCAGCTTGGGTGGACAGGGGGCTGGAGAGACCCAGTACTTC. Its translation: CASSLGGQGAGETQYF.